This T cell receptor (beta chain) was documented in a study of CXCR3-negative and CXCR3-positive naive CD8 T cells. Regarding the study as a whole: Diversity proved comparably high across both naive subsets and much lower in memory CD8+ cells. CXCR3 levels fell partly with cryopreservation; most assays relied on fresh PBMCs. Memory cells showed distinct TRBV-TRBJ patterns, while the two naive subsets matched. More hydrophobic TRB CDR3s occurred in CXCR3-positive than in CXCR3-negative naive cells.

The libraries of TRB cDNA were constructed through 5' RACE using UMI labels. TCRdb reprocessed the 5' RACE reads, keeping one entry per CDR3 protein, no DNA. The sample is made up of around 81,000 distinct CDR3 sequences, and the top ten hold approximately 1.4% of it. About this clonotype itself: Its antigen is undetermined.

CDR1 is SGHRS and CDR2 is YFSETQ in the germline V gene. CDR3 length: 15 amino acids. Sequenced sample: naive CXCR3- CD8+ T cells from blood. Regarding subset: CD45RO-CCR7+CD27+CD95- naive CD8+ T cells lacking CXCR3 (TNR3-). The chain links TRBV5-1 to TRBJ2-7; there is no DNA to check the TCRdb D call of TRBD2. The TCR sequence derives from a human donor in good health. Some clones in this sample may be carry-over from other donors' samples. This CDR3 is CASSLVEGTAYEQYF.